This T cell receptor beta chain was sequenced during a study of blood T cell repertoires in COVID-19. Turning to the study itself: PBMCs, B-cell-depleted T cells, or T cells provided the cDNA or gDNA that made up the material.

Data came from immunoSEQ multiplex PCR; TCRdb stores just in-frame clones and leaves some out. The sample yields about 250,000 clones, more than 70% seen once. Those enrolled in Seattle joined during active infection and were followed longitudinally afterward. CDR3 size: 15 residues. V was cut by 4 bases and J by 3 bases, with 13 bases left in between. Germline lookup yields CDR1 SGHVS and CDR2 FQNEAQ. This TCR derives from a woman in her 30s with COVID-19, enrolled during active disease. The specimen sequenced was peripheral blood. The chain employs TRBV7-8 and TRBJ1-3; D may be TRBD1 (6 bases). Written as DNA, the CDR3 is TGTGCCAGCAGCTCTACAGGGTTTGGTGGAAACACCATATATTTT. Its protein product is CASSSTGFGGNTIYF. The whole variable domain, filled in from reference TRBV7-8 and TRBJ1-3, reads GAGVSQSPRYKVAKRGQDVALRCDPISGHVSLFWYQQALGQGPEFLTYFQNEAQLDKSGLPSDRFFAERPEGSVSTLKIQRTQQEDSAVYLCASSSTGFGGNTIYFGEGSWLTVV.